This is a list of T cell receptor beta chains from one sample in a study of control samples from healthy donors and cancer patients. Profiling relied on immunoSEQ multiplex PCR, and the TCRdb table lists in-frame clones only, not all of them. The repertoire holds 100,000 to 150,000 clones, with nearly 90% as singletons. The specimen sequenced was PBMCs. These receptors were collected from a man aged 50-60 years with head and neck cancer. Both conserved end residues are part of each CDR3. The order of the fields is V gene, clone size, D gene, J gene, CDR3 DNA, CDR3 protein. A D gene is named only where the DNA matches it firmly. Clone size is stated in some rows and not others, as once, few, many or a class when expanded.

V gene: TRBV5-1
clone size: NA
D gene: NA
J gene: TRBJ2-7
CDR3 DNA: TGCGCCAGCAGCCCAGCGTCCGGGACGGGAGAGCAGTACTTC
CDR3 protein: CASSPASGTGEQYF

V gene: TRBV3-1/TRBV3-2
clone size: NA
D gene: NA
J gene: TRBJ2-7
CDR3 DNA: TGTGCCAGCAGCCCAAACAGGCTATCGTACGAGCAGTACTTC
CDR3 protein: CASSPNRLSYEQYF

V gene: TRBV7-9
clone size: NA
D gene: TRBD2
J gene: TRBJ2-1
CDR3 DNA: TGTGCCAGCAGCCCCCGGACTAGCGGGGTTTACAATGAGCAGTTCTTC
CDR3 protein: CASSPRTSGVYNEQFF

V gene: TRBV6-1
clone size: few
D gene: TRBD1
J gene: TRBJ1-4
CDR3 DNA: TGTGCCAGCAGTGAATTGGGACAGCTCGAAAAACTGTTTTTT
CDR3 protein: CASSELGQLEKLFF

V gene: TRBV20-1
clone size: NA
D gene: TRBD2
J gene: TRBJ2-5
CDR3 DNA: TGCAGTGCTAGTCTTAACGGGGGGCAGTACTTC
CDR3 protein: CSASLNGGQYF

V gene: TRBV4-1
clone size: NA
D gene: TRBD2
J gene: TRBJ2-1
CDR3 DNA: TGCGCCAGCAGCCAAGTCACTAGCGGGAGTAATGAGCAGTTCTTC
CDR3 protein: CASSQVTSGSNEQFF

V gene: TRBV5-4
clone size: NA
D gene: NA
J gene: TRBJ1-6
CDR3 DNA: TGTGCCAGCAGCCAAGATAATTCACCCCTCCACTTT
CDR3 protein: CASSQDNSPLHF

V gene: TRBV2
clone size: NA
D gene: TRBD1
J gene: TRBJ2-1
CDR3 DNA: TGTGCCAGCAGTGATGGGCAGGGGGCCTGGAATGAGCAGTTCTTC
CDR3 protein: CASSDGQGAWNEQFF

V gene: TRBV11-3
clone size: once
D gene: TRBD1
J gene: TRBJ2-2
CDR3 DNA: TGTGCCAGCAGGTCCTCAACAGGGGGCAGGGAGCTGTTTTTT
CDR3 protein: CASRSSTGGRELFF

V gene: TRBV19
clone size: NA
D gene: TRBD1
J gene: TRBJ1-2
CDR3 DNA: TGTGCCAGTAGTGCGCAACCGGGACAGGGCCGGTTCAGCTATGGCTACACCTTC
CDR3 protein: CASSAQPGQGRFSYGYTF

V gene: TRBV5-1
clone size: few
D gene: NA
J gene: TRBJ1-1
CDR3 DNA: TGCGCCAGCAGCTTGTCGGCGGGAAACACTGAAGCTTTCTTT
CDR3 protein: CASSLSAGNTEAFF

V gene: TRBV6-5
clone size: NA
D gene: NA
J gene: TRBJ2-7
CDR3 DNA: TGTGCCAGCAAGACCCGGCGGTTCGGGGACGAGCAGTACTTC
CDR3 protein: CASKTRRFGDEQYF

V gene: TRBV14
clone size: NA
D gene: TRBD2
J gene: TRBJ2-1
CDR3 DNA: TGTGCCAGCAGCCAAGGAAGCGGGAGAGTCCACAATGAGCAGTTCTTC
CDR3 protein: CASSQGSGRVHNEQFF

V gene: TRBV4-1
clone size: NA
D gene: NA
J gene: TRBJ1-1
CDR3 DNA: TGCGCCAGCAGCCCCTATCATAACACTGAAGCTTTCTTT
CDR3 protein: CASSPYHNTEAFF

V gene: TRBV6-5
clone size: NA
D gene: NA
J gene: TRBJ2-1
CDR3 DNA: TGTGCCAGCAGTTGGGGGGACCCTAGCGAGAACAATGAGCAGTTCTTC
CDR3 protein: CASSWGDPSENNEQFF

V gene: TRBV7-9
clone size: few
D gene: NA
J gene: TRBJ2-1
CDR3 DNA: TGTGCCAGCAGCTTACCCGGGGGCCCTTACAATGAGCAGTTCTTC
CDR3 protein: CASSLPGGPYNEQFF

V gene: TRBV18
clone size: NA
D gene: NA
J gene: TRBJ2-7
CDR3 DNA: TGTGCCAGCTCACCACCGGGGAGCTCCTACGAGCAGTACTTC
CDR3 protein: CASSPPGSSYEQYF

V gene: TRBV28
clone size: NA
D gene: TRBD2
J gene: TRBJ2-1
CDR3 DNA: TGTGCCAGCAGTGGCTTTACTCAGGGAGGGCCCTACAATGAGCAGTTCTTC
CDR3 protein: CASSGFTQGGPYNEQFF

V gene: TRBV5-6
clone size: NA
D gene: NA
J gene: TRBJ2-7
CDR3 DNA: TGTGCCAGCAGCACGGGCCCCTTAGACGAGCAGTACTTC
CDR3 protein: CASSTGPLDEQYF

V gene: TRBV23-1
clone size: NA
D gene: TRBD2
J gene: TRBJ2-1
CDR3 DNA: TGCGCCAGCAGTCAGACTAGCGGGAGCTCCTACAATGAGCAGTTCTTC
CDR3 protein: CASSQTSGSSYNEQFF

V gene: TRBV7-2
clone size: NA
D gene: TRBD2
J gene: TRBJ2-1
CDR3 DNA: TGTGCCAGCAGCTTACTAGCGGCGGGCAATGAGCAGTTCTTC
CDR3 protein: CASSLLAAGNEQFF

V gene: TRBV6-5
clone size: NA
D gene: NA
J gene: TRBJ2-7
CDR3 DNA: TGTGCCAGCAGCAGCGACAACTACGAGCAGTACTTC
CDR3 protein: CASSSDNYEQYF

V gene: TRBV28
clone size: NA
D gene: TRBD1
J gene: TRBJ1-3
CDR3 DNA: TGTGCCAGCAGTTCCCCAGGGGGCGCCTTGGGAAACACCATATATTTT
CDR3 protein: CASSSPGGALGNTIYF

V gene: TRBV7-6
clone size: NA
D gene: TRBD1
J gene: TRBJ2-7
CDR3 DNA: TGTGCCAGCAGCTCGTCCGGGACAGGGTTATACGAGCAGTACTTC
CDR3 protein: CASSSSGTGLYEQYF

V gene: TRBV14
clone size: NA
D gene: NA
J gene: TRBJ1-3
CDR3 DNA: TGTGCCAGCAGCCTCGCAGGCTACAACTCTGGAAACACCATATATTTT
CDR3 protein: CASSLAGYNSGNTIYF

V gene: TRBV3-1/TRBV3-2
clone size: NA
D gene: NA
J gene: TRBJ2-5
CDR3 DNA: TGTGCCAGCAGCCAAGATACCCTAGTTGAGACCCAGTACTTC
CDR3 protein: CASSQDTLVETQYF

V gene: TRBV6-5
clone size: NA
D gene: NA
J gene: TRBJ1-1
CDR3 DNA: TGTGCCAGCAGTTACAGGCCTTTGAACACTGAAGCTTTCTTT
CDR3 protein: CASSYRPLNTEAFF

V gene: TRBV28
clone size: NA
D gene: NA
J gene: TRBJ2-7
CDR3 DNA: TGTGCCAGCACTTGGGGGACCTACGAGCAGTACTTC
CDR3 protein: CASTWGTYEQYF

V gene: TRBV6-5
clone size: NA
D gene: NA
J gene: TRBJ1-5
CDR3 DNA: TGTGCCATCCGAGACAGGCCCCAGGGCAATCAGCCCCAGCATTTT
CDR3 protein: CAIRDRPQGNQPQHF

V gene: TRBV28
clone size: NA
D gene: NA
J gene: TRBJ1-1
CDR3 DNA: TGTGCCAGCAGTGTCGGGGAGAAGGCTGAAGCTTTCTTT
CDR3 protein: CASSVGEKAEAFF

V gene: TRBV11-3
clone size: NA
D gene: NA
J gene: TRBJ2-6
CDR3 DNA: TGTGCCAGCAGCCAAGGCTCTGGGGCCAACGTCCTGACTTTC
CDR3 protein: CASSQGSGANVLTF

V gene: TRBV28
clone size: NA
D gene: NA
J gene: TRBJ2-6
CDR3 DNA: TGTGCCAGCAGCCTTCTGGTCTCTGGGGCCAACGTCCTGACTTTC
CDR3 protein: CASSLLVSGANVLTF

V gene: TRBV7-9
clone size: NA
D gene: NA
J gene: TRBJ2-1
CDR3 DNA: TGTGCCAGCAGTTCTGGGCGCGGGAACCAGTTCTTC
CDR3 protein: CASSSGRGNQFF

V gene: TRBV21-1
clone size: once
D gene: NA
J gene: TRBJ1-4
CDR3 DNA: TGTGCCAGCAGCGCCCGCAGGAATGAAAAACTGTTTTTT
CDR3 protein: CASSARRNEKLFF

V gene: TRBV5-1
clone size: NA
D gene: NA
J gene: TRBJ2-5
CDR3 DNA: TGCGCCAGCAGTCTAATAGAGACCCAGTACTTC
CDR3 protein: CASSLIETQYF

V gene: TRBV6-5
clone size: NA
D gene: TRBD1
J gene: TRBJ2-1
CDR3 DNA: TGTGCCAGCAGTTTCCAAGGGGGCGCCGTATACAATGAGCAGTTCTTC
CDR3 protein: CASSFQGGAVYNEQFF

V gene: TRBV28
clone size: NA
D gene: NA
J gene: TRBJ1-1
CDR3 DNA: TGTGCCAGCAGTTTAGTGCGGAGGGGAACTGAAGCTTTCTTT
CDR3 protein: CASSLVRRGTEAFF

V gene: TRBV27
clone size: NA
D gene: TRBD2
J gene: TRBJ2-7
CDR3 DNA: TGTGCCAGCAGTCCCCTACAGACTAGCGGAACCTACGAGCAGTACTTC
CDR3 protein: CASSPLQTSGTYEQYF

V gene: TRBV10-2
clone size: NA
D gene: NA
J gene: TRBJ1-3
CDR3 DNA: TGCGCCAGCACCGCCGCCGGGTCTTTCTCTGGAAACACCATATATTTT
CDR3 protein: CASTAAGSFSGNTIYF